The sequence of this T cell receptor beta chain was determined in a study of Ad26.COV2.S vaccination and SARS-CoV-2 variants. Overall study context: By the intramuscular route, Ad26.COV2.S was given once, or twice 56 days apart. Study results and caveats: Vaccine and placebo groups showed comparable non-spike TCR breadth. Using TCR breadth and depth analyses may have led to underestimated total T cell responses.

CDR1 is LNHDA, CDR2 SQIVND, per germline (reference sequence). V lost 5 bases and J 7 bases, leaving 21 bases between the germline ends. This CDR3 has 16 residues. Data came from immunoSEQ multiplex PCR; TCRdb stores just in-frame clones and leaves some out. The sample comprises 200,000 to 300,000 clones, roughly 90% of which are singletons, and 9.5% to 12% rests with the top ten. Specified treatment: about 20 received Ad26.COV2.S at low or high dose, single or two shots; five or six received placebo; per-sample allocation not given. Day 63 after the first injection of vaccine or placebo was the sampling time. The donor was a Boston adult aged 18-55 years. Concerning this clone itself: Its antigen is as yet unknown.

The source material was peripheral blood, sampled in a trial of Ad26.COV2.S vaccine versus placebo. This receptor was identified in a person aged 18-60 years who received the Ad26.COV2.S COVID-19 vaccine or a placebo. The V call is TRBV19, the J call TRBJ1-5; a possible D gene is TRBD1 (5 bases). DNA of the CDR3: TGTGCCAGTAGTCCCGCCCGGGGGGGGATGGGACAGCCCCAGCATTTT. It codes for CASSPARGGMGQPQHF.